These 26 T cell receptor beta chains were all obtained from the same sample, sequenced in a study of T cell responses to AZD1222 COVID-19 vaccine. Generated by immunoSEQ multiplex PCR, the TCRdb table keeps only in-frame clones and is missing some. The repertoire includes 70,000 to 90,000 clones, about 72% of them detected once, and 20% to 25% sits in the top ten. The sample in question was peripheral blood, obtained on day 0 of AZD1222 vaccination. Receptors originate from an adult in good health.

The J gene is TRBJ2-1, the V gene TRBV11-2, with 13 bases identical to TRBD2. Germline V gene data show CDR1 as SGHAT and CDR2 as FQNNGV. This CDR3 is built from 17 residues. The ends lost 4 bases at V and 7 bases at J; junction bases unmatched: 10. CDR3 residues: CASSSTSGRAKGNEQFF. In nucleotides, the CDR3 is TGTGCCAGCAGCTCCACTAGCGGGAGGGCCAAGGGGAATGAGCAGTTCTTC.

The chain couples TRBV30 to TRBJ2-7; D remains ambiguous. The CDR3 totals 14 residues. Deletions cut 3 bases from V and 1 base from J, with 13 bases between. Germline-derived CDR1 and CDR2 are GTSNPN and SVGIG (reference sequence). DNA of the CDR3: TGTGCCTGGAGGAAAGGTGTGGGTTCCTACGAGCAGTACTTC. The encoded protein is CAWRKGVGSYEQYF.

The gene calls are TRBV7-8 and TRBJ1-5, with no clear D. Trimming removed 5 bases from V and 2 bases from J, with 10 bases in between. The CDR3 runs 14 residues. Germline V gene lookup returns CDR1 SGHVS and CDR2 FQNEAQ. Here the CDR3 DNA reads TGTGCCAGCAGCCCCCGTTCACGCAATCAGCCCCAGCATTTT. This translates into CASSPRSRNQPQHF.

The chain is built from TRBV27 and TRBJ2-1; D gene uncertain. V lost 0 bases to trimming and J lost 7 bases, with 13 bases between them. The germline gives CDR1 MNHEY, CDR2 SMNVEV (reference sequence). This CDR3 spans 15 amino acids. The CDR3 nucleotides read TGTGCCAGCAGTTTATCGGTGTCAAATTGGAATGAGCAGTTCTTC. Translated: CASSLSVSNWNEQFF.

This clone was seen only a few times. This sequence joins TRBV7-9 and TRBJ2-7; D is possibly TRBD1 (5 bases). Trimming took off 3 bases at V and 6 bases at J, with 18 bases between the two ends. CDR3 length equals 15 residues. Germline lookup yields CDR1 SEHNR and CDR2 FQNEAQ (reference sequence). The CDR3 protein is CASSLALAGHSEQYF. The CDR3, as DNA: TGTGCCAGCAGCTTGGCCCTGGCAGGGCACAGCGAGCAGTACTTC.

This clone showed up many times. J is TRBJ2-5 and V is TRBV3-1 (or the pseudogene TRBV3-2); D perhaps matches TRBD2 (5 bases). Trimming pared 4 bases from V and 6 bases from J, leaving 15 bases between. Germline V gene lookup returns CDR1 LGHDT and CDR2 YNNKEL (reference sequence). The CDR3 extends over 14 amino acids. The CDR3 nucleotides are TGTGCCAGCAGCCCTCCTAGCAGCCTCAAGACCCAGTACTTC. Amino acids: CASSPPSSLKTQYF.

V and J are TRBV2 and TRBJ2-3, with D unresolved. Germline CDR1 and CDR2: SNHLY and FYNNEI. The CDR3 runs to 12 residues. Deletions cut 4 bases from V and 3 bases from J, with 5 bases between. The CDR3 DNA reads TGTGCCAGCAGTGGGCAGACAGATACGCAGTATTTT. Translation: CASSGQTDTQYF.

The chain carries TRBV6-1 and TRBJ1-1, with D maybe TRBD1 (5 bases). CDR3 length: 15 amino acids. Germline CDR1 is MNHNS and CDR2 is SASEGT. Trimming left V 3 bases short and J 1 base short, with 12 bases between. For the CDR3, the DNA is TGTGCCAGCAGTGATATGGGGCAAGGGAACACTGAAGCTTTCTTT. Its translation is CASSDMGQGNTEAFF.

This clone was counted a single time. V gene TRBV2 combines with J gene TRBJ1-5; a weak D match, TRBD1 (5 bases). The CDR3 sequence is 15 residues long. Per germline, CDR1 SNHLY and CDR2 FYNNEI. V dropped 6 bases and J dropped 4 bases, with 16 bases sitting between them. CDR3 sequence (DNA): TGTGCCAGCAGCGAGTTCGGGGGTGGGAATCAGCCCCAGCATTTT. Protein product: CASSEFGGGNQPQHF.

This chain links TRBV3-1 (or the pseudogene TRBV3-2) with TRBJ2-1; either TRBD1 or TRBD2 may fit D (5 bases each). Looked up from germline, CDR1 is LGHDT and CDR2 is YNNKEL (reference sequence). V gave up 1 base and J gave up 0 bases, with 13 bases separating them. This CDR3 is 17 amino acids long. CDR3 nucleotides: TGTGCCAGCAGCCAAGTTCCTCCAGGGAGCTCCTACAATGAGCAGTTCTTC. Its translation is CASSQVPPGSSYNEQFF.

This chain connects TRBV25-1 to TRBJ1-1; 7 bases map to TRBD1. The CDR3 is 13 residues long. In germline, CDR1 is MGHDK, CDR2 SYGVNS. The V segment lost 7 bases and the J segment 8 bases; nucleotides outside the gene matches: 10. CDR3 loop: CASISQGGYEAFF. CDR3 in DNA: TGTGCCAGCATTTCGCAGGGGGGATACGAAGCTTTCTTT.

This rearrangement joins TRBV5-1 to TRBJ2-1, with 8 bases that match TRBD1. The germline V gene encodes CDR1 SGHRS and CDR2 YFSETQ. The V segment lost 4 bases and the J segment 10 bases; nucleotides outside the gene matches: 7. The CDR3 consists of 13 residues. As DNA, the CDR3 is TGCGCCAGCAGCGCCGACAGGGGAGGAGAGCAGTTCTTC. It codes for CASSADRGGEQFF.

On this clone: Distinct nucleotide sequences in the sample also encode this CDR3. This chain joins TRBV30 and TRBJ1-2; 11 nucleotides agree with TRBD1. There are 14 residues in the CDR3. The V gene end was trimmed by 3 bases and the J gene end by 4 bases; junction bases not matched to a gene: 4. CDR1 and CDR2 from the germline V gene are GTSNPN and SVGIG (reference sequence). CDR3 nucleotide sequence: TGTGCCTGGAGCCGGGACAGGGGGGGCTATGGCTACACCTTC. Translated: CAWSRDRGGYGYTF.

V and J are TRBV7-9 and TRBJ2-5; a possible D gene is TRBD1 (6 bases). Trimming cost V 5 bases and J 7 bases, with 20 bases left between them. This CDR3 has 15 amino acids. Germline CDR1 SEHNR, CDR2 FQNEAQ (reference sequence). This CDR3 reads CASSPSGGYTGTQYF. CDR3 DNA: TGTGCCAGCAGCCCAAGTGGGGGCTACACCGGGACCCAGTACTTC.

The genes are TRBV7-6 and TRBJ2-1; 11 bases match TRBD2. V gave up 5 bases and J gave up 6 bases; unmatched junction bases: 18. This CDR3 contains 19 residues. Germline assignment: CDR1 SGHVS and CDR2 FNYEAQ. The CDR3 protein is CASSRPGSNLAGGRNEQFF. CDR3 DNA sequence: TGTGCCAGCAGCCGCCCCGGGAGTAATCTAGCGGGAGGACGCAATGAGCAGTTCTTC.

V and J are TRBV6-6 and TRBJ1-2; the match to TRBD1 covers 7 bases. V shed 5 bases, J shed 5 bases, and the junction held 11 bases outside the gene matches. From germline, CDR1 is MNHNY and CDR2 SVGAGI (reference sequence). This CDR3 is 15 amino acids long. The CDR3 protein is CASSLTGTENYGYTF. CDR3 bases: TGTGCCAGCAGTCTTACGGGGACAGAAAATTATGGCTACACCTTC.

Worth noting for this clone: This same CDR3 is encoded by further DNA sequences in the sample. The chain recombines TRBV5-4 with TRBJ2-7; 8 bases align to TRBD2. V lost 4 bases and J lost 1; bases outside the gene matches: 4. The CDR3 has 14 amino acids. Germline V gene lookup returns CDR1 SGHNT and CDR2 YYREEE (reference sequence). The CDR3 region is CASSLQRGSYEQYF. The CDR3, as DNA: TGTGCCAGCAGCCTACAGCGGGGGTCCTACGAGCAGTACTTC.

This clone was seen a single time. V gene TRBV19 combines with J gene TRBJ1-1; D remains unclear. Looked up from germline, CDR1 is LNHDA and CDR2 is SQIVND (reference sequence). Deletions cut 1 base from V and 1 base from J, with 10 bases between. CDR3 length equals 15 residues. In DNA form, the CDR3 reads TGTGCCAGTAGTATAGGCCCGGTGGCGAACACTGAAGCTTTCTTT. It codes for CASSIGPVANTEAFF.

The chain couples TRBV14 to TRBJ1-1; D is uncertain. V was clipped by 5 bases and J by 1 base, with 11 bases between them. CDR1 and CDR2 (germline): SGHDN, FVKESK. The CDR3 is made up of 14 amino acids. CDR3 protein: CASSSIFPNTEAFF. The CDR3 DNA reads TGTGCCAGCAGCTCCATTTTCCCGAACACTGAAGCTTTCTTT.

The rearrangement joins TRBV27 to TRBJ1-4; D perhaps matches TRBD1 (5 bases). The V gene's germline CDR1 is MNHEY and CDR2 SMNVEV (reference sequence). This CDR3 region has 14 residues. Deletions cut 3 bases from V and 6 bases from J, with 11 bases between. CDR3 in DNA: TGTGCCAGCAGTTTGACAGCCAGGGATGAAAAACTGTTTTTT. Its protein is CASSLTARDEKLFF.

This chain uses TRBV9 with TRBJ1-5; D is uncertain. Trimming pared 0 bases from V and 7 bases from J, leaving 11 bases between. The CDR3 is 14 amino acids. The germline V gene has CDR1 SGDLS and CDR2 YYNGEE. DNA of the CDR3: TGTGCCAGCAGCGTAGAGCAGGAAGGACAGCCCCAGCATTTT. Amino acid sequence: CASSVEQEGQPQHF.

This clone was seen just once. This rearrangement joins TRBV10-3 to TRBJ2-4; D perhaps matches TRBD1 (6 bases). Per the germline V gene, CDR1 is ENHRY and CDR2 is SYGVKD. The ends were cut back, 5 bases at V and 6 bases at J, with 14 bases in the middle. This CDR3 has 14 residues. The CDR3 protein is CAISPAGVGNIQYF. The CDR3 region has the DNA TGTGCCATCAGTCCTGCAGGGGTTGGAAACATTCAGTACTTC.

This chain joins TRBV6-5 and TRBJ2-7; D unresolved. Germline V lookup: CDR1 MNHEY, CDR2 SVGAGI. V dropped 2 bases and J dropped 4 bases, with 3 bases sitting between them. CDR3 length: 11 residues. CDR3 coding DNA: TGTGCCAGCAGTTACGCATACGAGCAGTACTTC. It codes for CASSYAYEQYF.

V and J are TRBV9 and TRBJ1-1; 7 bases line up with TRBD1. This CDR3 is 14 amino acids long. The germline gives CDR1 SGDLS, CDR2 YYNGEE. The junction had 4 bases not matched to a gene; V was cut back by 4 bases and J by 1 base. The CDR3 reads CASSPGTANTEAFF. CDR3 in DNA: TGTGCCAGCAGCCCCGGGACAGCGAACACTGAAGCTTTCTTT.

V and J are TRBV25-1 and TRBJ1-5; D not certain. CDR1 and CDR2 (germline): MGHDK, SYGVNS. The CDR3 is 13 residues long. V lost 0 bases and J lost 9, with 9 bases in between. The CDR3 coding sequence is TGTGCCAGCAGTGAATATGCGGGCGGGCCCCAGCATTTT. It encodes CASSEYAGGPQHF.

This clone was counted a single time. The rearrangement joins TRBV28 to TRBJ1-2, with D possibly being TRBD1 (5 bases). Trimming took 5 bases from V and 4 from J, leaving 23 bases between them. The CDR3 has 17 residues. Germline loops: CDR1 MDHEN, CDR2 SYDVKM. In nucleotides, the CDR3 is TGTGCCAGCAGTCCCCCTGAAGCCAACGGGGGAGGCTATGGCTACACCTTC. Encoded protein: CASSPPEANGGGYGYTF.